A selection of T cell receptor beta chains follows, all from one sample in a study of blood T cells in healthy people across ages. TCRdb re-analysed the 5' RACE reads in MiXCR, keeping a single row per CDR3 protein. This table has some 670,000 distinct CDR3 sequences, approximately 52% appearing once. Input material: blood. The receptors derive from a woman aged 80 or over in good health. The CDR3 runs from the conserved cysteine through the conserved F or W. A D gene is named only where the DNA matches it firmly. A row's size may be missing; if present it is once, few, many or a size class.

d_gene,v_gene,abundance,j_gene,CDR3nt,CDR3aa
-,TRBV7-7,many,TRBJ2-1,TGTGCCAGCAGCTACCGCAATAACAATGAGCAGTTCTTC,CASSYRNNNEQFF
-,TRBV14,many,TRBJ2-5,TGTGCCAGCAGCCAAGGCGGTGTTCAAGAGACCCAGTACTTC,CASSQGGVQETQYF
-,TRBV11-2,-,TRBJ2-5,TGTGCCAGCAGCGCAGAGGGCCTCCTTTTGACCCAGTACTTC,CASSAEGLLLTQYF
-,TRBV3-1,once,TRBJ2-3,TGTGCCAGCAGCCAAGAGGGAGTAGGGCTCACAGATACGCAGTATTTT,CASSQEGVGLTDTQYF
-,TRBV20-1,-,TRBJ2-2,TGCAGTGCCGGAGGTAGCGGACCCGCGAACACCGGGGAGCTGTTTTTT,CSAGGSGPANTGELFF
TRBD2,TRBV5-1,once,TRBJ2-3,TGCGCCAGCAGCTTGGCAGCTAGCGGGGCTCGGGATACGCAGTATTTT,CASSLAASGARDTQYF
TRBD1,TRBV6-2/TRBV6-3,once,TRBJ2-7,TGTGCCAACAGTGGACAGGGAGACGGCTCCTACGAGCAGTACTTC,CANSGQGDGSYEQYF
-,TRBV6-6,many,TRBJ2-7,TGTGCCAGCAGTTACGTACTTAGGGGAGGCGACGAGCAGTACTTC,CASSYVLRGGDEQYF
-,TRBV7-8,-,TRBJ2-1,TGTGCCAGCAGCTTTGTCCTAGGGTACAATGAGCAGTTCTTC,CASSFVLGYNEQFF
TRBD2,TRBV7-9,few,TRBJ2-2,TGTGCCAGCAGTGGGACTAGCGGGAGTCGAGGCACCGGGGAGCTGTTTTTT,CASSGTSGSRGTGELFF
-,TRBV28,-,TRBJ2-3,TGTGCCAGCAGTTATCCTACAACCACAGATACGCAGTATTTT,CASSYPTTTDTQYF
TRBD1,TRBV6-5,few,TRBJ2-2,TGTGCCAGCAGTTCGACAGGGCTGACCGGGGAGCTGTTTTTT,CASSSTGLTGELFF
-,TRBV5-1,few,TRBJ1-6,TGCGCCAGCAGCGTGGGGGACGTAGGTTCTCCCCTCCACTTT,CASSVGDVGSPLHF
-,TRBV24-1,-,TRBJ1-2,TGTGCCACCAGTGCGCCAAATGGGCCGTACACCTTC,CATSAPNGPYTF
-,TRBV7-9,many,TRBJ2-1,TGTGCCAGCAGGGAAGGAGGGTTCAATGAGCAGTTCTTC,CASREGGFNEQFF
-,TRBV27,few,TRBJ1-1,TGTGCCAGCAGTTTCATCGAAGGACGAGCTTTCTTT,CASSFIEGRAFF
TRBD2,TRBV12-3/TRBV12-4,-,TRBJ2-3,TGTGCCAGCAGTTTTCGGGCGGGGGGGAGAACTGGCACAGATACGCAGTATTTT,CASSFRAGGRTGTDTQYF
-,TRBV29-1,many,TRBJ2-6,TGCAGCGTTGAAGGGTCCTCTGGGGCCAACGTCCTGACTTTC,CSVEGSSGANVLTF
TRBD1,TRBV20-1,many,TRBJ2-7,TGCAGCTTCTTAACCGGGACAGGTGTTTTCGAGCAGTACTTC,CSFLTGTGVFEQYF
TRBD2,TRBV20-1,-,TRBJ2-1,TGCAGTGCTAGAACTAGCGGGAGTGCGTTCTTC,CSARTSGSAFF